Sequencing of this TCR beta chain was carried out in a study of blood T cell repertoires in COVID-19. About the research overall: Nucleic acid was either cDNA or gDNA, and it came from T cells, B-cell-depleted T cells, or PBMCs.

In the case of this clone: At one boundary the junction diverges from the germline segment, which might be a read error.

How the authors handled the data: Reference gene primer amplification gave nucleated cell count estimates. The assay was immunoSEQ multiplex PCR, and TCRdb's table has in-frame clones only and misses some. The V and J calls and clone size are taken from that table; D and trimming were inferred from the DNA. Here the sample spans fewer than 200,000 clones, approximately 90% being singletons. The CDR3 totals 13 residues. The sequenced sample was peripheral blood. This chain joins TRBV12-3 or TRBV12-4 and TRBJ2-5; 7 bases agree with TRBD2. The TCR originated in a man aged 55 to 70 with acute or convalescent COVID-19. The CDR3 sequence: CASTRNQRDVGNF. In nucleotides, the CDR3 is TGTGCCAGCACTCGAAACCAGCGGGATGTTGGCAACTTC.